This note documents a single TCR beta chain sequence. The antigen remains unidentified. TCRdb's table, derived via immunoSEQ multiplex PCR, lists solely in-frame clones and lacks some. The data show 130,000 to 150,000 clones, roughly nine tenths seen once. These data come from a study of T cell responses to AZD1222 COVID-19 vaccine. General study points: Among AZD1222 vaccinees, only five or six were seropositive at baseline. Within unmutated variant regions lay the reported targets of nearly half of spike-specific TCRs. Increased Spike-specific TCR breadth and depth were observed after two AZD1222 doses.

V was pared by 4 bases and J by 5 bases, with 11 bases between. Germline CDR1 and CDR2: GTSNPN and SVGIG (reference sequence). This CDR3 has 12 residues. The chain combines TRBV30 with TRBJ1-1; tentatively, D is TRBD1 (6 bases). This receptor was obtained from an adult who received the AZD1222 COVID-19 vaccine. Source: peripheral blood, taken 28 days after the second AZD1222 dose. The CDR3 DNA reads as TGTGCCTGGACCGGGGGCGGTACTGAAGCTTTCTTT. Amino acids: CAWTGGGTEAFF. Drawing the rest from reference TRBV30 and TRBJ1-1, the complete variable domain is SQTIHQWPATLVQPVGSPLSLECTVEGTSNPNLYWYRQAAGRGLQLLFYSVGIGQISSEVPQNLSASRPQDRQFILSSKKLLLSDSGFYLCAWTGGGTEAFFGQGTRLTVV.